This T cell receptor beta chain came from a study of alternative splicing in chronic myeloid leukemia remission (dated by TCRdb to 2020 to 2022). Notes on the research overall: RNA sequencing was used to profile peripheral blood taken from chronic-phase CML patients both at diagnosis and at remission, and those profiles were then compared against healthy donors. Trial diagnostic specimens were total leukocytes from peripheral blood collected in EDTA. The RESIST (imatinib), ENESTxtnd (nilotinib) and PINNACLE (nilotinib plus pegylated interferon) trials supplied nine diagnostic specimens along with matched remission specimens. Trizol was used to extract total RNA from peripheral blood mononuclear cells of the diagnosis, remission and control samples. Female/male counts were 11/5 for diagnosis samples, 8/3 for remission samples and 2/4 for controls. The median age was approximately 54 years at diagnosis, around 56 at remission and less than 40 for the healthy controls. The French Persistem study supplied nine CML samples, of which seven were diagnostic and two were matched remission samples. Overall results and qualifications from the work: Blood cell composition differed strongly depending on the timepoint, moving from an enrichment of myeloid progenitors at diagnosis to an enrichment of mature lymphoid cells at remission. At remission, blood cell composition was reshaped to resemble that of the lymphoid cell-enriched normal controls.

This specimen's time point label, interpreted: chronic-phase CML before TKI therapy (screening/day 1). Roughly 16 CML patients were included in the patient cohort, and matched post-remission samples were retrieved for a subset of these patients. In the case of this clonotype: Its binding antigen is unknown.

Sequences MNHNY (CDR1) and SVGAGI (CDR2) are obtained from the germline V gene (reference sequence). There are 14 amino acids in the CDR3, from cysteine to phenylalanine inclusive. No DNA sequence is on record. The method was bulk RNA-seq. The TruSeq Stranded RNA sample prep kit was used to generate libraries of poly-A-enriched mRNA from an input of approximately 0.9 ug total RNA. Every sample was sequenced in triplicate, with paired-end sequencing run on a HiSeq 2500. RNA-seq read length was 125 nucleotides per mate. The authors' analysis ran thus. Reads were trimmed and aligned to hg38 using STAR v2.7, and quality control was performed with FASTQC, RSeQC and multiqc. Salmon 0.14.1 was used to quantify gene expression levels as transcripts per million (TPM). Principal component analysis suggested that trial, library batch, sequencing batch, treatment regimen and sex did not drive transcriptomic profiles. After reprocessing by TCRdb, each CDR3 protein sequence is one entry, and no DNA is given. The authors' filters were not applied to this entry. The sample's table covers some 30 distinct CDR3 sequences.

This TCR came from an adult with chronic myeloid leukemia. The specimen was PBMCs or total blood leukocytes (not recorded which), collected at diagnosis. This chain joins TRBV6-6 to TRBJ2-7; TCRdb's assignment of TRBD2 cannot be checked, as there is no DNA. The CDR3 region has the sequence CASSYSAGDYEQYF.